The 23 T cell receptor beta chains listed next were all sequenced from one sample in a study of blood T cell repertoires in COVID-19 (TCRdb year 2020). The method behind the library was the immunoSEQ multiplex PCR assay. This is the immuneACCESS table as TCRdb keeps it, with only in-frame sequences that have V and J called. A part of the clones is gone; compared with another copy, unresolved V genes explain less than half, and the rest is unexplained. This sample gives nearly 200,000 clones in total; about 80% of them show up just once. 6% to 8% of the sample belongs to the ten largest clones. Specimen: peripheral blood. The receptors originated from a human donor with acute or convalescent COVID-19. The donor label of this sample is uncertain.

The genes are TRBV5-1 and TRBJ2-7; TRBD2 matches at 8 bases. Germline CDR1 SGHRS, CDR2 YFSETQ. The CDR3 spans 13 residues. V was clipped by 4 bases and J by 3 bases; unmatched bases: 3. For the CDR3, the DNA is TGCGCCAGCAGCACCAGCGGGAGCTACGAGCAGTACTTC. This translates into CASSTSGSYEQYF.

The chain recombines TRBV5-1 with TRBJ2-7; 8 bases fit TRBD2. CDR3 length: 18 residues. J was trimmed by 4 bases and V by 0 bases; bases with no gene match: 15. Germline CDR1 and CDR2: SGHRS and YFSETQ. CDR3 in DNA: TGCGCCAGCAGCTTGGAATCTAGCGGGCTCCGACGGGTTTACGAGCAGTACTTC. This encodes CASSLESSGLRRVYEQYF.

The V call is TRBV27, the J call TRBJ2-7; 14 bases line up with TRBD2. V was clipped by 6 bases and J by 3 bases; unmatched bases: 10. The CDR3 is 17 residues long. CDR1 and CDR2 (germline): MNHEY, SMNVEV (reference sequence). The CDR3 here is CASSPGTSGRSDYEQYF. The DNA of the CDR3 is TGTGCCAGCAGCCCCGGGACTAGCGGGAGATCGGACTACGAGCAGTACTTC.

The chain combines TRBV29-1 with TRBJ2-3; TRBD1 matches 8 bases. Germline loops: CDR1 SQVTM, CDR2 ANQGSEA. V lost 5 bases, J lost 3 bases, and 7 bases stayed unmatched. The CDR3 covers 14 residues. The CDR3 coding sequence is TGCAGCGTTAGAGGACAGGGAAAGACAGATACGCAGTATTTT. It yields the protein CSVRGQGKTDTQYF.

The gene calls are TRBV6-1 and TRBJ2-1, with a tentative D call TRBD1 (7 bases). The V end was cut by 2 bases, the J end by 15 bases, with 20 bases between. Germline V CDR1 and CDR2: MNHNS, SASEGT. The CDR3 is made up of 14 amino acids. As DNA, the CDR3 is TGTGCCAGCAGTGAACGGGGGCCACAGGGGACCTCGTTCTTC. This encodes CASSERGPQGTSFF.

The chain employs TRBV6-6 and TRBJ2-7; D remains unclear. V lost 5 bases to trimming and J lost 2 bases, with 13 bases between them. CDR1 and CDR2 from the germline V gene are MNHNY and SVGAGI (reference sequence). CDR3 length: 14 residues. The CDR3 here is CASSSAQFPYEQYF. CDR3 DNA sequence: TGTGCCAGCAGTAGCGCCCAATTCCCCTACGAGCAGTACTTC.

This rearrangement joins TRBV7-3 to TRBJ1-1; D is possibly TRBD1 (5 bases). The V end lost 1 base, the J end lost 6 bases, and 9 bases lay between the germline ends. CDR1 SGHTA and CDR2 FQGTGA come from the germline V gene. The CDR3 consists of 13 residues. This CDR3 is CASSLRRGSEAFF. The CDR3 nucleotides read TGTGCCAGCAGCTTAAGGAGGGGCTCTGAAGCTTTCTTT.

The chain recombines TRBV5-1 with TRBJ2-7, with 8 bases aligning to TRBD2. V lost 2 bases to trimming and J lost 3 bases; unmatched junction nucleotides: 4. CDR1 is SGHRS, CDR2 YFSETQ, per germline. The CDR3 is 14 residues long. In DNA form, the CDR3 reads TGCGCCAGCAGCTTAGGGACTAGTGGCTACGAGCAGTACTTC. Encoded protein: CASSLGTSGYEQYF. Variable domain in full (rest from reference TRBV5-1 and TRBJ2-7): KAGVTQTPRYLIKTRGQQVTLSCSPISGHRSVSWYQQTPGQGLQFLFEYFSETQRNKGNFPGRFSGRQFSNSRSEMNVSTLELGDSALYLCASSLGTSGYEQYFGPGTRLTVT.

The rearrangement links TRBV3-1 (or the pseudogene TRBV3-2) to TRBJ2-3; TRBD2 matches 12 bases. CDR1 and CDR2 (germline): LGHDT, YNNKEL (reference sequence). The V segment lost 3 bases and the J segment 11 bases; nucleotides outside the gene matches: 18. This CDR3 is built from 18 residues. DNA for the CDR3: TGTGCCAGCAGCCAGGCCAGATCCGGGCTAGCGGGAGGGGAGAAGCAGTATTTT. This codes for CASSQARSGLAGGEKQYF.

The chain is built from TRBV30 and TRBJ2-1; 9 nucleotides match TRBD1. Germline CDR1 reads GTSNPN; CDR2 reads SVGIG (reference sequence). This CDR3 contains 14 residues. Losses at the gene ends were 3 bases for V and 6 bases for J; bases not matched to a gene: 6. The DNA for the CDR3 is TGTGCCTGGAGGCGGACAGGGGTGATCAATGAGCAGTTCTTC. Translated, it gives CAWRRTGVINEQFF.

This chain uses TRBV6-6 with TRBJ2-1; 9 nucleotides align to TRBD2. The CDR3 is made up of 15 amino acids. Germline CDR1 MNHNY, CDR2 SVGAGI (reference sequence). V dropped 4 bases and J dropped 5; count of bases not matched to a gene: 6. CDR3 coding DNA: TGTGCCAGCAGTTCAGCGGGAGGCCTCGACAATGAGCAGTTCTTC. It codes for CASSSAGGLDNEQFF.

CDR3 nucleotides: TGCAGTGCTAGTGCTCGCGGGGTATACCAAGAGACCCAGTACTTC. Translated: CSASARGVYQETQYF. The chain joins TRBV20-1 to TRBJ2-5; D might be TRBD2 (6 bases). Between the trimmed V and J ends, which lost 3 bases and 0 bases, there was a span of 14 bases. The CDR3 totals 15 residues. Germline CDR1 is DFQATT and CDR2 is SNEGSKA (reference sequence).

V usage is TRBV3-1 (or the pseudogene TRBV3-2) and J usage is TRBJ2-1, with TRBD1 matching 8 bases. This CDR3 has 13 residues. Trimming cost V 1 base and J 9 bases; bases outside gene matches: 2. Germline CDR1 is LGHDT and CDR2 is YNNKEL (reference sequence). In DNA, the CDR3 is TGTGCCAGCAGCCAAGTACAGGGGGTTGAGCAGTTCTTC. Translating gives CASSQVQGVEQFF.

The rearrangement uses TRBV5-4 and TRBJ2-7, with TRBD2 matching over 8 bases. V dropped 4 bases and J dropped 0; count of bases not matched to a gene: 15. The CDR3 is 18 residues long. Germline CDR1 and CDR2: SGHNT and YYREEE (reference sequence). The CDR3 bases are TGTGCCAGCAGCCCCCGGGGGGGAGGCGGGGCTAGCTCCTACGAGCAGTACTTC. It codes for CASSPRGGGGASSYEQYF.

The J gene is TRBJ2-7, the V gene TRBV7-2; possibly TRBD2 for D (5 bases). CDR3 length: 14 residues. Germline V gene data show CDR1 as SGHTA and CDR2 as FQGNSA. Trimming shortened V by 5 bases and J by 2 bases, and 13 bases separated the two germline ends. The CDR3 sequence is CASSPRDPPYEQYF. In DNA form, the CDR3 reads TGTGCCAGCAGCCCCCGGGATCCCCCCTACGAGCAGTACTTC.

The rearrangement joins TRBV7-9 to TRBJ2-4; no firm D call. From germline, CDR1 is SEHNR and CDR2 FQNEAQ (reference sequence). V was trimmed by 1 base and J by 0 bases, leaving 7 bases between them. This CDR3 region has 15 residues. The CDR3 coding sequence is TGTGCCAGCAGCTTAGTTGGGCAAGCCAAAAACATTCAGTACTTC. Residues: CASSLVGQAKNIQYF.

The chain recombines TRBV11-2 with TRBJ1-4; D gene uncertain. The ends were cut back, 6 bases at V and 5 bases at J, with 16 bases in the middle. The V gene's germline CDR1 is SGHAT and CDR2 FQNNGV. The CDR3 spans 15 residues. CDR3 loop: CASSPPAAANEKLFF. The CDR3, as DNA: TGTGCCAGCAGTCCCCCGGCGGCTGCGAATGAAAAACTGTTTTTT.

This clone was picked up one time. This rearrangement joins TRBV5-1 to TRBJ2-7; 9 bases agree with TRBD2. Germline values: CDR1 SGHRS, CDR2 YFSETQ. Trimming took 3 bases from V and 0 from J; bases not matched to a gene: 4. CDR3 size: 15 residues. In nucleotides, the CDR3 is TGCGCCAGCAGCTCCGGACTAGCGAGCTCCTACGAGCAGTACTTC. Translation: CASSSGLASSYEQYF.

V is TRBV2 and J is TRBJ2-1; TRBD2 aligns across 11 bases. V lost 6 bases to trimming and J lost 9 bases; unmatched junction nucleotides: 10. Germline CDR1 is SNHLY and CDR2 is FYNNEI. This CDR3 comprises 15 residues. Here the CDR3 DNA reads TGTGCCAGCAGGACGACTAGCGGGATACCTAGTGAGCAGTTCTTC. Protein: CASRTTSGIPSEQFF. Variable domain in full (rest from reference TRBV2 and TRBJ2-1): EPEVTQTPSHQVTQMGQEVILRCVPISNHLYFYWYRQILGQKVEFLVSFYNNEISEKSEIFDDQFSVERPDGSNFTLKIRSTKLEDSAMYFCASRTTSGIPSEQFFGPGTRLTVL.

This clone was seen once. The rearrangement uses TRBV19 and TRBJ1-5; a possible D gene is TRBD1 (6 bases). The CDR3 is made up of 15 amino acids. Germline lookup yields CDR1 LNHDA and CDR2 SQIVND (reference sequence). V was cut by 3 bases and J by 6 bases, with 15 bases left in between. CDR3: CASSMVGGGGQPQHF. For the CDR3, the DNA is TGTGCCAGTAGTATGGTCGGGGGAGGGGGTCAGCCCCAGCATTTT.

The genes are TRBV21-1 and TRBJ2-5; the DNA was not used to check the table's D call, TRBD2. TRBV21-1 is designated a pseudogene. The CDR3 loop spans 15 amino acids. Here the CDR3 DNA reads TGTGCCAGCAGCACCGGACTAGCGGACAAAGAGACCCAGTACTTC. Translation: CASSTGLADKETQYF.

The chain is built from TRBV10-3 and TRBJ2-7, with 13 bases lining up with TRBD2. The CDR3 is 13 amino acids. Losses at the gene ends were 7 bases for V and 7 bases for J; bases not matched to a gene: 4. Germline CDR1 ENHRY, CDR2 SYGVKD. DNA for the CDR3: TGTGCCATCACCCAGGGACTAGCGGGGGAGCAGTACTTC. Translating it yields CAITQGLAGEQYF.

The rearrangement links TRBV7-2 to TRBJ1-5, with D tentatively TRBD1 (6 bases). Trimming stripped 5 bases from V and 3 bases from J, with 11 bases between. CDR1 SGHTA and CDR2 FQGNSA come from the germline V gene. The CDR3 has 14 amino acids. DNA of the CDR3: TGTGCCAGCAGCACCGGACAGATCAATCAGCCCCAGCATTTT. It specifies CASSTGQINQPQHF.